This entry lists 5 T cell receptor beta chains sequenced from one sample in a study of CD8 T cells in ankylosing spondylitis (dated by TCRdb to the late 2010s). Study-level results and caveats: A TCR beta motif of fewer than 10 highly homologous amino acid variants appeared characteristic of blood from ankylosing spondylitis patients.

Antigens of these TCRs are unknown. The library was prepared using 5' RACE. The listed sequencing device is Illumina HiSeq 2500. TCRdb reanalyzed the raw reads on its own, using fastp at Q25 for trimming and MiXCR for clone calling, and kept in-frame beta chains. Every CDR3 protein is listed once, alongside the most common genes and DNA of its rows. A total of around 770,000 distinct CDR3 sequences appear in this sample, about 12% of them only once. Jointly, the top ten make up 0.51% of the sample. What was sequenced was blood, either unsorted or a sorted T cell fraction (not recorded which). The receptors here all came from a male donor with ankylosing spondylitis.

V gene TRBV11-2 combines with J gene TRBJ1-2; 7 bases agree with TRBD1. The germline CDR1 and CDR2 sequences are SGHAT and FQNNGV. The trim removed 4 bases at V and 7 bases at J, leaving 9 bases unmatched. The CDR3 sequence is 14 residues long. CDR3 sequence reads: CASSWGGTALGYTF. CDR3 coding DNA: TGTGCCAGCAGCTGGGGAGGGACAGCACTTGGCTACACCTTC.

The rearrangement joins TRBV7-3 to TRBJ1-1, with D uncertain. Germline V lookup: CDR1 SGHTA, CDR2 FQGTGA. With 4 bases removed from V and 5 bases from J, the gap between germline ends came to 11 bases. The CDR3 covers 13 residues. CDR3 region: CASSSLDGTEAFF. CDR3 in DNA: TGTGCCAGCAGCTCCCTTGACGGAACTGAAGCTTTCTTT.

This clonotype has ten or more counts. The CDR3 coding sequence is TGTGCCATCACGTCCGGGGGGACGGGTGAGCAGTACTTC. Translated, it gives CAITSGGTGEQYF. This chain links TRBV10-3 with TRBJ2-7; 7 bases align to TRBD2. Losses at the gene ends were 7 bases for V and 7 bases for J; bases not matched to a gene: 10. Germline CDR1 ENHRY, CDR2 SYGVKD. There are 13 residues in the CDR3.

The chain has TRBV29-1 and TRBJ2-7; maybe TRBD2 (6 bases). CDR1 and CDR2 (germline): SQVTM, ANQGSEA. Trimming removed 1 base at V and 6 bases at J, with 13 bases between. The CDR3 contains 13 residues. The CDR3 sequence: CSVEVEGRGEQYF. The CDR3 coding sequence is TGCAGCGTTGAAGTGGAGGGGCGCGGCGAGCAGTACTTC.

The chain uses TRBV4-2 and TRBJ2-7; TRBD2 agrees at 9 bases. CDR1 and CDR2 from the germline V gene are LGHNA and YNFKEQ. This CDR3 region has 18 residues. Trimming at V came to 0 bases and at J to 0 bases, leaving 9 bases not matched to a gene. The CDR3: CASSQDLSASGNSYEQYF. In nucleotides, the CDR3 is TGTGCCAGCAGCCAAGATCTCTCGGCTAGCGGGAACTCCTACGAGCAGTACTTC.